Listed below are T cell receptor beta chains from one sample, sequenced in a study of blood T cell repertoires in COVID-19. The method was immunoSEQ multiplex PCR; TCRdb's version includes in-frame clones alone and lacks a portion of them. The sample shows about 100,000 clones, roughly 92% of them seen only once. What was sequenced was peripheral blood. The receptor source for this set is a man in his fifties with active COVID-19. The CDR3 runs from the conserved cysteine through the conserved F or W. Where a row states a size, it is once, few, many or the class of an expanded clone; other rows omit it.

J: TRBJ2-7
length: 18
V: TRBV7-9
size: .
CDR3: CASSSPRGRGTYGDEQYF

J: TRBJ1-1
length: 15
V: TRBV3-1/TRBV3-2
size: .
CDR3: CASSYRDRDNTEAFF

J: TRBJ2-1
length: 13
V: TRBV5-5
size: .
CDR3: CASSLLASDEQFF

J: TRBJ2-7
length: 12
V: TRBV29-1
size: .
CDR3: CSVESRAYEQYF

J: TRBJ2-4
length: 15
V: TRBV5-1
size: .
CDR3: CASSLQLAGDAIQYF

J: TRBJ2-1
length: 12
V: TRBV4-1
size: .
CDR3: CASSQPYNEQFF

J: TRBJ2-7
length: 15
V: TRBV7-6
size: once
CDR3: CASSPLPGLAVEQYF

J: TRBJ1-6
length: 15
V: TRBV6-1
size: few
CDR3: CASSETPGKNSPLHF

J: TRBJ1-3
length: 15
V: TRBV9
size: .
CDR3: CASSAGIRSGNTIYF

J: TRBJ1-1
length: 14
V: TRBV5-1
size: .
CDR3: CASRPGTGSWEAFF

J: TRBJ1-1
length: 13
V: TRBV5-6
size: .
CDR3: CASSGDRGAEAFF

J: TRBJ1-1
length: 13
V: TRBV30
size: .
CDR3: CAWARQGNTEAFF

J: TRBJ1-5
length: 17
V: TRBV19
size: .
CDR3: CASSISGRGLSNQPQHF

J: TRBJ2-3
length: 17
V: TRBV15
size: .
CDR3: CATSRGKTGLDVDTQYF

J: TRBJ2-7
length: 13
V: TRBV30
size: few
CDR3: CACSTSLSYEQYF

J: TRBJ1-2
length: 16
V: TRBV5-1
size: .
CDR3: CASSLGAKTGPHGYTF

J: TRBJ2-2
length: 17
V: TRBV15
size: .
CDR3: CATSPGTRSLNTGELFF

J: TRBJ2-7
length: 15
V: TRBV6-1
size: .
CDR3: CASSEGGTGAYEQYF

J: TRBJ1-5
length: 15
V: TRBV19
size: .
CDR3: CASSIDRDQNQPQHF

J: TRBJ2-7
length: 15
V: TRBV9
size: .
CDR3: CASSVAAGQGYEQYF

J: TRBJ2-7
length: 13
V: TRBV3-1/TRBV3-2
size: .
CDR3: CASSQGDRGEQYF

J: TRBJ2-1
length: 14
V: TRBV6-5
size: .
CDR3: CASGRDTSYNEQFF

J: TRBJ2-3
length: 14
V: TRBV5-4
size: .
CDR3: CASSRTGGTDTQYF

J: TRBJ2-1
length: 17
V: TRBV5-1
size: .
CDR3: CASRSSILAGDLNEQFF

J: TRBJ1-4
length: 17
V: TRBV5-1
size: .
CDR3: CASSRRPGQGEDEKLFF

J: TRBJ1-6
length: 17
V: TRBV2
size: .
CDR3: CASTDLPGGSYNSPLHF

J: TRBJ1-2
length: 18
V: TRBV28
size: .
CDR3: CASSSRKKALGQHYGYTF

J: TRBJ2-1
length: 14
V: TRBV2
size: .
CDR3: CANKAGGTYNEQFF

J: TRBJ2-7
length: 16
V: TRBV7-4
size: .
CDR3: CASSLNFWREGIEQYF

J: TRBJ2-1
length: 18
V: TRBV15
size: .
CDR3: CATSRYLPGTANYNEQFF

J: TRBJ2-7
length: 14
V: TRBV27
size: .
CDR3: CASSYKGVNYEQYF

J: TRBJ1-2
length: 14
V: TRBV18
size: .
CDR3: CASSPPGQGYGYTF

J: TRBJ2-7
length: 14
V: TRBV13
size: .
CDR3: CASSSSRGASEQYF

J: TRBJ1-2
length: 13
V: TRBV2
size: .
CDR3: CASVPGGNSGYTF

J: TRBJ2-7
length: 15
V: TRBV5-1
size: .
CDR3: CASRQGTAQGYEQYF

J: TRBJ2-7
length: 14
V: TRBV30
size: .
CDR3: CAWRDSGGAYEQYF

J: TRBJ2-3
length: 12
V: TRBV10-2
size: .
CDR3: CASGRGTDTQYF

J: TRBJ2-2
length: 13
V: TRBV27
size: .
CDR3: CASSLSPAGELFF

J: TRBJ2-7
length: 14
V: TRBV9
size: once
CDR3: CASSPRQERIEQYF

J: TRBJ2-2
length: 17
V: TRBV7-9
size: .
CDR3: CASSSRGGGTNTGELFF

J: TRBJ2-3
length: 15
V: TRBV7-3
size: .
CDR3: CASSLAGGVTDTQYF

J: TRBJ2-5
length: 16
V: TRBV7-8
size: .
CDR3: CASSQAASGRLKTQYF

J: TRBJ2-7
length: 11
V: TRBV20-1
size: .
CDR3: CSAGDRDEQYF

J: TRBJ2-5
length: 15
V: TRBV5-1
size: .
CDR3: CASSLRLAGQETQYF

J: TRBJ2-7
length: 12
V: TRBV5-1
size: few
CDR3: CASSSSTYEQYF

J: TRBJ2-6
length: 17
V: TRBV6-6
size: .
CDR3: CASSPGTGALGANVLTF

J: TRBJ2-3
length: 13
V: TRBV29-1
size: .
CDR3: CSVEARGTDTQYF

J: TRBJ2-3
length: 16
V: TRBV5-4
size: .
CDR3: CASSPRTGGRTDTQYF